These 29 T cell receptor beta chains were all obtained from the same sample, sequenced in a study of memory CD4+ T cells and cytomegalovirus serostatus. Using immunoSEQ multiplex PCR, the repertoire was profiled, and TCRdb retains in-frame clones only, with some absent. The table has approximately 46,000 clones, under 85% seen once. The sort gate was single viable CD3+CD4+CD8-CD45RO+ cells for memory CD4+ T cells. The sequencing sample was made of memory CD4+ T cells from blood. The receptor source for this set is an adult in good health and CMV-seronegative.

The chain combines TRBV18 with TRBJ2-3; 7 bases agree with TRBD1. CDR3 length: 15 residues. J lost 0 bases, V lost 1 base, and 1 base had no gene match. Germline CDR1 KGHSH, CDR2 LQKENI. The CDR3 region has the DNA TGTGCCAGCTCACCACAGGGACAGAGCACAGATACGCAGTATTTT. Its protein product is CASSPQGQSTDTQYF.

This chain uses TRBV21-1 with TRBJ2-7; TRBD1 was called by the table and not checked on the DNA. TRBV21-1 is labeled a pseudogene. The CDR3 loop spans 15 amino acids. The CDR3 sequence is CASSKHGHQHYEQYF. The CDR3 bases are TGTGCCAGCAGCAAGCATGGACACCAGCACTACGAGCAGTACTTC.

The rearrangement links TRBV11-3 to TRBJ2-1; TRBD1 matches 7 bases. CDR3 length: 14 amino acids. Germline V gene data show CDR1 as SGHNT and CDR2 as YENEEA. V shed 4 bases and J 9 bases; nucleotides not matched to a gene: 9. CDR3 in amino acids: CASSSRQGSVEQFF. The CDR3 nucleotides read TGTGCCAGCAGCTCGAGACAGGGTAGCGTTGAGCAGTTCTTC.

This chain joins TRBV4-2 and TRBJ1-2; D gene ambiguous. Trimming shortened V by 1 base and J by 0 bases, and 9 bases separated the two germline ends. The CDR3 totals 15 residues. Germline CDR1 and CDR2: LGHNA and YNFKEQ. In nucleotides, the CDR3 is TGTGCCAGCAGCCAAGCGGACGGGTCTAACTATGGCTACACCTTC. Its protein product is CASSQADGSNYGYTF.

This clone was detected ten times or more. This chain links TRBV4-3 with TRBJ2-5, with TRBD2 identical over 10 bases. Trimming at V came to 1 base and at J to 4 bases, leaving 12 bases not matched to a gene. The CDR3 totals 18 residues. The germline V gene encodes CDR1 LGHNA and CDR2 YSLEER. CDR3 coding DNA: TGCGCCAGCAGCCAAGGAGGGGTTGGGACTAGCGACGGAGAGACCCAGTACTTC. Residues: CASSQGGVGTSDGETQYF.

The chain has TRBV2 and TRBJ2-5; the match to TRBD2 covers 8 bases. This CDR3 is built from 17 residues. CDR1 is SNHLY, CDR2 FYNNEI, per germline. V lost 2 bases to trimming and J lost 0 bases; unmatched junction nucleotides: 8. The CDR3 bases are TGTGCCAGCAGTGAATCCCGGGGGGGAACTTACCAAGAGACCCAGTACTTC. Amino acid sequence: CASSESRGGTYQETQYF.

This clone was detected only a few times. The rearrangement joins TRBV7-2 to TRBJ1-2; the match to TRBD1 covers 8 bases. V gave up 5 bases and J gave up 8 bases; unmatched junction bases: 13. The CDR3 spans 15 residues. CDR1 SGHTA and CDR2 FQGNSA come from the germline V gene. CDR3 sequence (DNA): TGTGCCAGCAGCATACCAGGGGGCTCCGGGTCAGGCTACACCTTC. Protein sequence: CASSIPGGSGSGYTF.

J is TRBJ2-2 and V is TRBV7-8; D gene unclear. CDR1 is SGHVS, CDR2 FQNEAQ, per germline. The V end was cut by 5 bases, the J end by 2 bases, with 6 bases between. This CDR3 is built from 13 residues. The CDR3 spells CASSLINTGELFF. CDR3 in DNA: TGTGCCAGCAGCCTAATCAACACCGGGGAGCTGTTTTTT.

The rearrangement links TRBV9 to TRBJ2-6, with D unclear. This CDR3 has 14 amino acids. The germline CDR1 and CDR2 sequences are SGDLS and YYNGEE. Deletions cut 1 base from V and 0 bases from J, with 2 bases between. The CDR3 region is CASSVNSGANVLTF. CDR3 coding DNA: TGTGCCAGCAGCGTAAACTCTGGGGCCAACGTCCTGACTTTC.

This rearrangement joins TRBV7-2 to TRBJ2-7, with TRBD2 identical over 9 bases. Germline-derived CDR1 and CDR2 are SGHTA and FQGNSA. The junction had 15 bases not matched to a gene; V was cut back by 0 bases and J by 0 bases. This CDR3 is 20 amino acids long. The CDR3 DNA reads as TGTGCCAGCAGCTTAGCAGTGGCCGGACTAGCGTCTGGTCTCTCCTACGAGCAGTACTTC. This codes for CASSLAVAGLASGLSYEQYF. Together with reference TRBV7-2 and TRBJ2-7, the CDR3 gives the full variable domain: GAGVSQSPSNKVTEKGKDVELRCDPISGHTALYWYRQSLGQGLEFLIYFQGNSAPDKSGLPSDRFSAERTGGSVSTLTIQRTQQEDSAVYLCASSLAVAGLASGLSYEQYFGPGTRLTVT.

This sequence joins TRBV7-2 and TRBJ1-2; D is uncertain. Germline CDR1 is SGHTA and CDR2 is FQGNSA. The V end was cut by 2 bases, the J end by 5 bases, with 12 bases between. The CDR3 is 14 residues long. CDR3 in DNA: TGTGCCAGCAGCTTAAGGTCAGAAGCGTATGGCTACACCTTC. Its protein is CASSLRSEAYGYTF.

The chain employs TRBV23-1 and TRBJ2-2, with TRBD2 matching over 10 bases. TRBV23-1 is filed as an ORF, its function uncertain. The V gene end was trimmed by 0 bases and the J gene end by 5 bases; junction bases not matched to a gene: 9. The CDR3 covers 18 residues. The CDR3 is CASSQSGRGTSDTGELFF. CDR3 nucleotide sequence: TGCGCCAGCAGTCAATCCGGGCGGGGGACTAGCGATACCGGGGAGCTGTTTTTT.

The chain employs TRBV5-6 and TRBJ2-7; D tentatively reads TRBD1 or TRBD2 (6 bases each). Trimming shortened V by 4 bases and J by 3 bases, and 11 bases separated the two germline ends. Germline CDR1 SGHDT, CDR2 YYEEEE. This CDR3 comprises 13 residues. CDR3: CASSQRGDYEQYF. In nucleotides, the CDR3 is TGTGCCAGCAGCCAAAGGGGGGACTACGAGCAGTACTTC.

The chain recombines TRBV15 with TRBJ1-1; 12 positions match TRBD1. CDR1 is LNHNV and CDR2 is YYDKDF in the germline V gene (reference sequence). The CDR3 has 17 residues. V shed 3 bases, J shed 1 base, and the junction held 6 bases outside the gene matches. The CDR3 protein is CATSSRDRGRRNTEAFF. For the CDR3, the DNA is TGTGCCACCAGCAGTAGGGACAGGGGGCGGAGGAACACTGAAGCTTTCTTT.

The CDR3 DNA reads as TGTGCCAGCAGCTTAGCGAGGAGAGAGCAGTACTTC. It translates to CASSLARREQYF. The gene calls are TRBV13 and TRBJ2-7; D gene unclear. Trimming removed 1 base from V and 7 bases from J, with 8 bases in between. CDR3 length: 12 residues. Germline loops: CDR1 PRHDT, CDR2 FYEKMQ (reference sequence).

The chain recombines TRBV11-2 with TRBJ2-3; the D gene is possibly TRBD1 (5 bases). CDR1 and CDR2 from the germline V gene are SGHAT and FQNNGV. The CDR3 totals 16 residues. V lost 2 bases to trimming and J lost 0 bases, with 12 bases between them. The CDR3 DNA reads TGTGCCAGCAGCTTACATACAGGCACTAGCACAGATACGCAGTATTTT. It yields the protein CASSLHTGTSTDTQYF. The whole variable domain, remainder taken from reference TRBV11-2 and TRBJ2-3, is EAGVAQSPRYKIIEKRQSVAFWCNPISGHATLYWYQQILGQGPKLLIQFQNNGVVDDSQLPKDRFSAERLKGVDSTLKIQPAKLEDSAVYLCASSLHTGTSTDTQYFGPGTRLTVL.

The chain carries TRBV6-5 and TRBJ1-4; D uncertain. The CDR3 covers 14 residues. Germline assignment: CDR1 MNHEY and CDR2 SVGAGI. Deletions cut 5 bases from V and 7 bases from J, with 14 bases between. Here the CDR3 DNA reads TGTGCCAGCAGTAAACAGCCGTCGGGTGAAAAACTGTTTTTT. It codes for CASSKQPSGEKLFF.

The rearrangement uses TRBV5-5 and TRBJ2-5, with TRBD2 identical over 10 bases. V lost 2 bases and J lost 13; bases outside the gene matches: 8. CDR3 length: 13 amino acids. CDR1 and CDR2 from the germline V gene are SGHKS and YYEKEE (reference sequence). The CDR3, as DNA: TGTGCCAGCAGCTTTGGTACTAGCGGGGAACCGTACTTC. This gives the protein CASSFGTSGEPYF.

The chain employs TRBV10-1 and TRBJ1-5, with TRBD1 matching over 12 bases. The CDR3 runs to 19 residues. The V segment lost 0 bases and the J segment 4 bases; nucleotides outside the gene matches: 10. Germline CDR1 and CDR2: WNHNN and SYGVQD (reference sequence). The DNA for the CDR3 is TGCGCCAGCAGTGAGTCTTCGGGACAGGGGGCGTTCAGGAATCAGCCCCAGCATTTT. This codes for CASSESSGQGAFRNQPQHF.

The chain combines TRBV10-3 with TRBJ1-6; D may be TRBD1 (6 bases). CDR1 ENHRY and CDR2 SYGVKD come from the germline V gene. V was shortened by 6 bases and J by 6 bases, with 12 bases between the two germline ends. The CDR3 spans 14 residues. Here the CDR3 reads CAIRQGVSNSPLHF. The DNA for the CDR3 is TGTGCCATCAGACAGGGAGTATCTAATTCACCCCTCCACTTT.

This clone came up a few times. DNA of the CDR3: TGTGCAAGTCGCTTTCCAATTCCGGGGTTGCCCTACGAGCAGTACTTC. Its protein product is CASRFPIPGLPYEQYF. V is TRBV12-2 and J is TRBJ2-7; the table assigns TRBD2, which was not confirmed against the DNA. TRBV12-2 is designated a pseudogene. There are 16 residues in the CDR3.

This chain connects TRBV20-1 to TRBJ1-2; maybe TRBD1 (5 bases). This CDR3 has 11 amino acids. The germline CDR1 and CDR2 sequences are DFQATT and SNEGSKA (reference sequence). V was shortened by 6 bases and J by 2 bases, with 7 bases between the two germline ends. DNA for the CDR3: TGCAGTGCCGGGGGAAACTATGGCTACACCTTC. Its translation is CSAGGNYGYTF.

This clone was observed a few times. The chain couples TRBV5-1 to TRBJ2-3; D is unclear. Trimming took 1 base from V and 5 from J, leaving 2 bases between them. This CDR3 is built from 11 residues. Germline-derived CDR1 and CDR2 are SGHRS and YFSETQ. CDR3 in amino acids: CASSLLDTQYF. The CDR3 DNA is TGCGCCAGCAGCTTGTTAGATACGCAGTATTTT.

This clone was seen a few times. This sequence joins TRBV29-1 and TRBJ2-5; TRBD1 matches 7 bases. Germline CDR1 and CDR2: SQVTM and ANQGSEA. The CDR3 is 13 residues long. V was clipped by 6 bases and J by 2 bases; unmatched bases: 6. Written as DNA, the CDR3 is TGCAGCGTAGAAAGGGACAGACAAGAGACCCAGTACTTC. As protein: CSVERDRQETQYF.

This clone was picked up a small number of times. The chain has TRBV7-6 and TRBJ2-3, with TRBD2 matching 11 bases. In germline, CDR1 is SGHVS, CDR2 FNYEAQ. Trimming removed 5 bases from V and 10 bases from J; junction bases left unmatched: 20. The CDR3 consists of 18 residues. The CDR3 DNA reads as TGTGCCAGCAGCCCCAACCCTGGTAGCGGGGGGGCCGTCAAAGCGCAGTATTTT. Its translation: CASSPNPGSGGAVKAQYF.

This chain connects TRBV18 to TRBJ1-6, with D perhaps TRBD1 (5 bases). This CDR3 spans 13 amino acids. Germline CDR1 and CDR2: KGHSH and LQKENI. V gave up 7 bases and J gave up 8 bases, with 12 bases separating them. CDR3 DNA sequence: TGTGCCAGCTACCCCGGGGGGGATTCACCCCTCCACTTT. Translating it yields CASYPGGDSPLHF.

This clone was found a few times. The rearrangement joins TRBV2 to TRBJ1-2; possible D gene TRBD1, 6 bases. The V end lost 6 bases, the J end lost 8 bases, and 22 bases lay between the germline ends. Germline lookup yields CDR1 SNHLY and CDR2 FYNNEI. CDR3 length: 15 residues. CDR3: CASSDEQTYTGGYTF. CDR3 sequence (DNA): TGTGCCAGCAGCGACGAACAGACATACACAGGGGGCTACACCTTC.

The chain uses TRBV27 and TRBJ2-3, with 10 bases identical to TRBD1. Germline CDR1 is MNHEY and CDR2 is SMNVEV (reference sequence). The trim removed 6 bases at V and 3 bases at J, leaving 9 bases unmatched. The CDR3 has 16 amino acids. The CDR3: CASRNDDRGLTDTQYF. CDR3 sequence (DNA): TGTGCCAGCAGGAACGATGACAGGGGGCTGACAGATACGCAGTATTTT.

This chain joins TRBV29-1 and TRBJ2-3; 7 bases map to TRBD1. J was trimmed by 1 base and V by 7 bases; bases with no gene match: 8. The CDR3 length is 14 residues. The V gene's germline CDR1 is SQVTM and CDR2 ANQGSEA. CDR3 bases: TGCAGCGCCGAGACAGGGTTCGGCACAGATACGCAGTATTTT. Residues: CSAETGFGTDTQYF.